The next 26 T cell receptor beta chains were all read from a single sample in a study of T cells in Graves' hyperthyroidism and ophthalmopathy. RNA transcripts gave rise to amplified TCR beta CDR3 regions. Carried out on the TCR CDR3, a first-round RT-PCR used the HTBI primer set. TCRdb reprocessed the multiplex PCR reads via MiXCR and lists one record per CDR3 protein. Of around 100,000 distinct CDR3 sequences listed, around 50% are singletons. The sample comprised blood. The receptors were sampled from a man aged 35 to 55 with Graves' hyperthyroidism.

The table lists this clonotype with many counts. This sequence joins TRBV7-2 and TRBJ1-6; tentative D call: TRBD1 (5 bases). There are 15 residues in the CDR3. Deletions cut 2 bases from V and 5 bases from J, with 10 bases between. Per the germline V gene, CDR1 is SGHTA and CDR2 is FQGNSA. As DNA, the CDR3 is TGTGCCAGCAGCTTATACAGGACCAATAATTCACCCCTCCACTTT. The encoded protein is CASSLYRTNNSPLHF.

The CDR3 is CASTLAYTDTQYF. The CDR3 DNA follows: TGCGCCAGCACACTAGCGTATACAGATACGCAGTATTTT. This chain uses TRBV10-2 with TRBJ2-3, with 7 positions matching TRBD2. The CDR3 runs 13 residues. V trimming: 7 bases; J trimming: 3 bases; junction bases outside the gene matches: 4. Looked up from germline, CDR1 is WSHSY and CDR2 is SAAADI.

This clonotype came up many times. This chain uses TRBV6-5 with TRBJ2-1, with 8 bases identical to TRBD2. Germline V lookup: CDR1 MNHEY, CDR2 SVGAGI. Germline trimming cut 8 bases from V and 2 bases from J; bases unmatched to any gene: 5. CDR3 length: 14 amino acids. The CDR3 DNA sequence: TGTGCCAGCTCTAGCGGGCCAGCCTACAATGAGCAGTTCTTC. Protein: CASSSGPAYNEQFF.

This clonotype was observed many times. The V call is TRBV6-5, the J call TRBJ2-7; D call uncertain. Deletions cut 4 bases from V and 5 bases from J, with 15 bases between. CDR3 length: 14 residues. CDR1 is MNHEY, CDR2 SVGAGI, per germline. The DNA of the CDR3 is TGTGCCAGCAGTTGGCACCGTGCGAAAAACGAGCAGTACTTC. This gives the protein CASSWHRAKNEQYF.

About this clonotype itself: This clone may be a read error of a much larger clone one base away. Because it lacks the conserved phenylalanine or tryptophan at the end, this CDR3 is likely a read error. The chain carries TRBV6-5 and TRBJ2-2; D might be TRBD2 (5 bases). Germline V CDR1 and CDR2: MNHEY, SVGAGI. CDR3 length equals 13 residues. V lost 6 bases and J lost 3, with 8 bases in between. CDR3 region: CASSREDTGELFL. In DNA form, the CDR3 reads TGTGCCAGCAGCCGGGAAGACACCGGGGAGCTGTTTTTG.

As regards this clonotype: The junction and the germline gene differ at one end; a read error may be behind it. The J gene is TRBJ1-1, the V gene TRBV7-7; 8 positions agree with TRBD1. In germline, CDR1 is SSHAT, CDR2 FNYEAQ (reference sequence). The CDR3 has 16 residues. This chain's CDR3 is CASRRKPDRESTEAFF. CDR3 bases: TGTGCTAGCAGAAGAAAACCGGACAGGGAGAGCACTGAAGCTTTCTTT.

This clonotype was seen ten or more times. The rearrangement joins TRBV20-1 to TRBJ2-5; 7 nucleotides line up with TRBD1. Trimming took 5 bases from V and 2 from J; bases not matched to a gene: 2. The length of the CDR3 is 12 residues. CDR1 and CDR2 (germline): DFQATT, SNEGSKA (reference sequence). CDR3 region: CSAVDRQETQYF. DNA of the CDR3: TGCAGTGCTGTGGACAGGCAAGAGACCCAGTACTTC.

Many counts were recorded for this clonotype. This rearrangement joins TRBV9 to TRBJ2-7; no firm D call. Germline CDR1 is SGDLS and CDR2 is YYNGEE. The CDR3 is 15 residues long. Trimming took 2 bases from V and 0 from J, leaving 12 bases between them. The CDR3 DNA reads as TGTGCCAGCAGCGTCTCCGAGGCGAGCTCCTACGAGCAGTACTTC. It specifies CASSVSEASSYEQYF.

Ten or more counts support this clonotype. The genes are TRBV12-3 or TRBV12-4 and TRBJ2-5; TRBD2 matches 15 bases. Trimming took 5 bases from V and 2 from J; bases not matched to a gene: 6. The CDR3 is 17 residues long. CDR3 sequence: CASSRGLAGGEQETQYF. CDR3 nucleotides: TGTGCCAGCAGTAGAGGACTAGCGGGGGGGGAGCAAGAGACCCAGTACTTC.

This clonotype appeared many times. The chain carries TRBV25-1 and TRBJ1-4; D may be TRBD1 (5 bases). The CDR3 consists of 12 residues. V was clipped by 5 bases and J by 5 bases, with 6 bases between them. Germline CDR1 and CDR2: MGHDK and SYGVNS. The DNA of the CDR3 is TGTGCCAGCAGTCGACAGAATGAAAAACTGTTTTTT. Its translation is CASSRQNEKLFF.

This clonotype was found many times. The chain links TRBV7-9 to TRBJ1-1, with TRBD1 matching 8 bases. The junction had 3 bases not matched to a gene; V was cut back by 1 base and J by 5 bases. Germline CDR1 is SEHNR and CDR2 is FQNEAQ (reference sequence). The CDR3 consists of 14 residues. CDR3 in DNA: TGTGCCAGCAGCTTAGTACAGGGGGAGACTGAAGCTTTCTTT. This translates into CASSLVQGETEAFF.

With regard to this clonotype: At one of its ends the junction is not consistent with the germline gene, which may arise from a read error. The V call is TRBV11-2, the J call TRBJ2-1; D is ambiguous. The germline V gene encodes CDR1 SGHAT and CDR2 FQNNGV. The CDR3 extends over 11 amino acids. The CDR3 coding sequence is TGTGCCTGCACCAGGAGCTTTGAGCTGTTCTTC. Protein product: CACTRSFELFF.

In its sample, this clonotype was seen many times. The chain combines TRBV9 with TRBJ2-7; no firm D call. The CDR3 has 15 residues. V was trimmed by 3 bases and J by 3 bases, leaving 16 bases between them. Germline CDR1 SGDLS, CDR2 YYNGEE. CDR3 bases: TGTGCCAGCAGCGGAAGAGATTCACCCCACTACGAGCAGTACTTC. Amino acid sequence: CASSGRDSPHYEQYF.

The chain combines TRBV10-2 with TRBJ1-1; no firm D call. V was clipped by 6 bases and J by 11 bases, with 10 bases between them. CDR1 and CDR2 (germline): WSHSY, SAAADI. The CDR3 sequence is 10 residues long. CDR3 protein: CASRVLAAFF. CDR3 in DNA: TGCGCCAGCAGGGTCCTGGCTGCTTTCTTT.

Remarks on this clonotype: A much more abundant neighbour one base away suggests this may be a read error. V usage is TRBV12-3 or TRBV12-4 and J usage is TRBJ2-7; 12 nucleotides align to TRBD1. The CDR3 runs to 15 residues. CDR3 coding DNA: TGTGCCAGCAGCTCCCGGGACAGGGGGCTCTACGAGCAGGACTTC. Translated: CASSSRDRGLYEQDF.

This clonotype was counted a few times. The gene calls are TRBV14 and TRBJ1-5; the match to TRBD1 covers 9 bases. The V gene end was trimmed by 8 bases and the J gene end by 9 bases; junction bases not matched to a gene: 17. The germline CDR1 and CDR2 sequences are SGHDN and FVKESK. The CDR3 loop spans 16 amino acids. CDR3 sequence: CASSPGQGSVSSPQHF. The CDR3 nucleotides read TGTGCCAGCTCACCTGGACAGGGGTCCGTCAGTTCGCCCCAGCATTTT. The full variable domain, with the rest looked up from reference TRBV14 and TRBJ1-5, is EAGVTQFPSHSVIEKGQTVTLRCDPISGHDNLYWYRRVMGKEIKFLLHFVKESKQDESGMPNNRFLAERTGGTYSTLKVQPAELEDSGVYFCASSPGQGSVSSPQHFGDGTRLSIL.

This chain uses TRBV24-1 with TRBJ2-3; 7 nucleotides line up with TRBD2. The germline V gene has CDR1 KGHDR and CDR2 SFDVKD. V lost 0 bases and J lost 1; bases outside the gene matches: 0. There are 15 residues in the CDR3. CDR3 DNA sequence: TGTGCCACCAGTGATTTGGGGAGGGGCACAGATACGCAGTATTTT. Its protein is CATSDLGRGTDTQYF.

This clonotype showed up just once. The chain carries TRBV10-3 and TRBJ2-7; TRBD1 or TRBD2 may be the D gene (5 bases each). Trimming shortened V by 3 bases and J by 0 bases, and 15 bases separated the two germline ends. Germline CDR1 is ENHRY and CDR2 is SYGVKD. This CDR3 region has 16 residues. The CDR3: CAISDLGRSSSYEQYF. The CDR3 DNA sequence: TGTGCCATCAGTGATTTGGGACGCTCGAGCTCCTACGAGCAGTACTTC.

This clonotype was seen at least ten times. The rearrangement uses TRBV7-9 and TRBJ2-2; TRBD1 is a possible D gene (6 bases). The CDR3 totals 13 residues. V lost 5 bases and J 13 bases, leaving 17 bases between the germline ends. CDR1 and CDR2 (germline): SEHNR, FQNEAQ (reference sequence). The CDR3 DNA sequence: TGTGCCAGCAGCCGGACAGAACTAAGGAGGCTGTTTTTT. Residues: CASSRTELRRLFF.

Note on this clonotype: Just one base apart from a much larger clone, this may be a read error. The CDR3 reads CVSSYYLREGYTF. Here the CDR3 DNA reads TGTGTCAGCAGTTACTATCTTCGGGAGGGCTACACCTTC. The chain couples TRBV6-6 to TRBJ1-2; D not certain. CDR1 is MNHNY, CDR2 SVGAGI, per germline (reference sequence). The CDR3 contains 13 residues.

This chain joins TRBV7-9 and TRBJ1-5, with 7 nucleotides matching TRBD1. CDR1 and CDR2 from the germline V gene are SEHNR and FQNEAQ (reference sequence). V dropped 2 bases and J dropped 9; count of bases not matched to a gene: 10. CDR3 size: 15 residues. The CDR3 coding sequence is TGTGCCAGCAGCTTACCGGACAGGTGGCAACCGCCCCAGCATTTT. It is translated as CASSLPDRWQPPQHF.

The chain links TRBV7-9 to TRBJ2-5; 9 positions agree with TRBD1. CDR3 length equals 15 residues. Unmatched junction bases numbered 7, after V lost 3 bases and J lost 5 bases. The germline V gene has CDR1 SEHNR and CDR2 FQNEAQ (reference sequence). CDR3 bases: TGTGCCAGCAGCTTGGGAGGGACAGGGATCGAGACCCAGTACTTC. Amino acid sequence: CASSLGGTGIETQYF. The full variable domain, with the rest looked up from reference TRBV7-9 and TRBJ2-5, is DTGVSQNPRHKITKRGQNVTFRCDPISEHNRLYWYRQTLGQGPEFLTYFQNEAQLEKSRLLSDRFSAERPKGSFSTLEIQRTEQGDSAMYLCASSLGGTGIETQYFGPGTRLLVL.

This clonotype was seen more than once but under ten times. This chain joins TRBV3-1 and TRBJ2-2; 13 bases agree with TRBD2. This CDR3 is built from 17 residues. V gave up 2 bases and J gave up 7 bases; unmatched junction bases: 7. Per the germline V gene, CDR1 is LGHDT and CDR2 is YNNKEL (reference sequence). The chain's CDR3 is CASSQRTSGRAGGELFF. The CDR3 DNA reads as TGTGCCAGCAGCCAACGTACTAGCGGGAGGGCCGGCGGGGAGCTGTTTTTT.

This clonotype appeared a single time. Here the CDR3 DNA reads TGTGCCATCAGTGGAGGACAGGGGATCTACGAGCAGTACTTC. Encoded protein: CAISGGQGIYEQYF. The V call is TRBV10-3, the J call TRBJ2-7, with 9 bases identical to TRBD1. The CDR3 has 14 residues. V shed 4 bases and J 3 bases; nucleotides not matched to a gene: 4. Germline assignment: CDR1 ENHRY and CDR2 SYGVKD.

Remarks on this clonotype: The conserved closing phenylalanine or tryptophan is absent in this CDR3, likely reflecting a read error. The V gene is TRBV7-6, the J gene TRBJ2-7; TRBD1 aligns across 9 bases. The CDR3 runs to 14 residues. In germline, CDR1 is SGHVS, CDR2 FNYEAQ. The CDR3 region is CASSLGGQGYVQYC. The CDR3 bases are TGTGCCAGCAGCTTAGGGGGACAGGGATACGTGCAGTACTGC.

The rearrangement links TRBV18 to TRBJ1-5, with D maybe TRBD1 (5 bases). CDR1 and CDR2 (germline): KGHSH, LQKENI. The CDR3 runs to 15 residues. Trimming took 0 bases from V and 5 from J, leaving 11 bases between them. CDR3 residues: CASSPPGAGYQPQHF. CDR3 in DNA: TGTGCCAGCTCACCACCAGGGGCGGGATATCAGCCCCAGCATTTT.